This T cell receptor beta chain was identified in a study of OX40 agonist ivuxolimab in advanced cancers. The wider study: Two patients with cutaneous melanoma and one with hepatocellular carcinoma, three in total, showed partial responses. General observations from the study: By week 6 at 0.1 to 3.0 mg/kg, blood CD4+ and CD8+ T cells had expanded clonally. Averaging showed that CD8+ T cells had more expanded clones than CD4+ did. Not determined was the antigen specificity of the expanded peripheral T cells.

Notes on this clone: The antigen is unknown.

TCRdb's table, derived via immunoSEQ multiplex PCR, lists solely in-frame clones and lacks some. The table includes about 64,000 clones, roughly 86% detected once. The ends were cut back, 7 bases at V and 3 bases at J, with 10 bases in the middle. Germline-derived CDR1 and CDR2 are LNHDA and SQIVND (reference sequence). The CDR3 sequence is 13 residues long. This sequence was found in an adult with an advanced solid tumor such as melanoma, head and neck, liver or kidney cancer. The sample was CD4+ or CD8+ T cells sorted from blood, taken in a trial of the OX40 agonist ivuxolimab. This chain links TRBV19 with TRBJ1-5; D remains unclear. The CDR3 is CASNSQVNQPQHF. The CDR3 DNA follows: TGTGCCAGTAACTCCCAGGTCAATCAGCCCCAGCATTTT.